This T cell receptor (beta chain) stems from a study of cytomegalovirus exposure and HLA in healthy donors (dated by TCRdb to between 2016 and 2019). Describing the broader study: In an earlier analysis of fewer than 750 of the donors, 250 to 350 Gb of sequence data and 117 million unique TCR beta sequences from some 170 million T cells were reported. Of the roughly 430 genotyped donors, approximately 83% fell in the genetic ancestry cluster associated with self-reported Caucasian donors. To decide whether each TCR beta V gene segment behaved as functional or pseudogenic, an earlier analysis of over 500 of the donors relied on high-throughput TCR beta sequencing. A later genetic analysis took genome-wide SNP genotypes for about 60% of the roughly 670 donors and used that subset as a discovery cohort. The T cell repertoires of several hundred subjects were profiled by immunosequencing and related to cytomegalovirus serostatus. The study was designed to test whether signatures of past pathogen exposure could be identified by cataloging public T cell receptors. All discovery cohort repertoires had been generated on a single sequencing platform. In addition to the first cohort of several hundred subjects, a separate validation cohort of 120 different subjects was used. In a later analysis, previously published TCR beta repertoires from about 670 donors were re-analyzed and high-resolution HLA genotyping was added so that TCR occurrence patterns could be studied. Approximately 310 gigabases of sequencing data and 78 million or so unique TCR sequences were included in an early release covering under 650 HLA-typed donors. In the later analysis, no new phenotypic data were used to find candidate immune exposures; instead, reliance was placed on TCR beta sequences and their occurrence across donors. Because of strong linkage in the cohort, roughly five DR-DQ haplotypes were treated as single units for association and clustering. The number of donors typed differed by locus, with about 629-630 for A, B, C, DRB1 and DQB1, around 500 for DQA1, under 610 for DPA1, and approximately 470 for DPB1. Among 398 genotyped donors of the cohort, an average of approximately 240,000 unique TCR beta nucleotide sequences were sequenced per donor, roughly 18% of them non-productive. To predict cytomegalovirus infection status, the study brought together high-throughput TCR immunosequencing, statistical association of individual TCRs with disease status, and machine learning. HLA typing covered class I and class II loci at four-digit resolution. Donor age, sex, ethnicity and CMV serostatus were compiled together with the repertoire data.

What the research found in general, with its limitations: The study listed over 150 TCR beta chains as associated with cytomegalovirus. Linkage disequilibrium might explain the correlated functional status among segregating V segments, but an unknown experimental factor could not be excluded. V-gene and J-gene trimming of TCR beta chains was associated with a missense DCLRE1C variant in a later genetic analysis, and the association was replicated in an independent cohort. In a later analysis, HLA-associated TCR beta chains showed more clonal expansion and lower generation probabilities than non-associated chains that were equally common. Because HLA typing was missing for some donors at each locus, association tests included only the typed subset. According to the authors, the approach could potentially be generalized to other disease states and immunological phenotypes. Only TCR beta chains were sequenced in this cohort, and the absence of alpha or paired-chain data limited detectable features. Broadly in line with IMGT annotations, most TCR beta V segments showed up in productive rearrangements about 87% or about 30% of the time in an earlier analysis of some 590 of the donors. Cytomegalovirus status was reported to be diagnosed by the classifier with high specificity and sensitivity in both the original and validation cohorts. In a later analysis, most CMV-associated TCR beta chains were found to appear HLA-restricted, with HLA associations seemingly driven largely by CMV exposure. A cluster of highly shared sequence variants was judged likely to be a technical artifact of the sequencing pipeline. Because the 87-base-pair reads could not distinguish some IMGT-functional V segments, including TRBV6-2 and TRBV6-3, those segments were excluded. A further reported finding was that TCR beta sequences accurately predicted the HLA-A and HLA-B alleles for most subjects in the first cohort. According to a later analysis, TCR association rates differed among HLA loci, with DRB1 alleles showing the most associated TCRs and HLA-C alleles showing the fewest. According to a later genetic analysis, donors in an Asian-associated ancestry cluster had fewer N-insertions in productive TCRs than the approximately 710-donor mean. In a later analysis, 16,951 TCR beta sequences were associated with specific HLA alleles at a false discovery rate of 0.05. According to a later analysis, parvovirus B19, influenza, CMV and Epstein-Barr virus appeared linked to several top co-occurrence clusters. When HLA alleles, especially DR and DQ, strongly co-occurred, TCR associations were difficult to assign to individual alleles. Around 16 rarely observed V segments, including chromosome 9 orphons, were excluded from the earlier analysis of just under 600 of the donors because counts were too low. CMV serostatus was the only immune exposure information available for the cohort. Across donors, most TCR sequences were observed very rarely, whereas some public TCRs were present in many individuals. In vitro tests confirmed that a few of the cytomegalovirus-associated TCR beta chains recognize cytomegalovirus antigens. Presence/absence analyses assumed roughly uniform sequencing depth across donors, an assumption that may not hold.

CDR1 and CDR2, looked up from the germline V gene (reference sequence), are LNHDA and SQIVND. The CDR3 contains 16 residues, cysteine and phenylalanine counted. The retained sequence is limited to the CDR3, 48 bases, with the frame set at the first base. Trimming leaves V shorter by 1 base and J shorter by 1 base, with the junction holding 5 bases beyond the gene matches. In total, more than 500 healthy bone marrow donors made up the cohort. At the time of sampling, every cohort member was nominally healthy, though immune exposures that went unrecorded were likely present. The donor tested CMV seropositive, placing the donor among the roughly 300 seropositive members of the cohort. A peripheral blood sample was collected from each donor, and TCR beta sequencing was performed on peripheral blood mononuclear cells. The Qiagen DNeasy Blood Extraction Kit was used to extract genomic DNA from the blood cell samples.

Concerning this clone: Its target antigen remains unknown. Nothing much larger sits one base from this clone, and base qualities are not available.

The library was made by the immunoSEQ multiplex PCR assay. A mixture of 60 forward primers for TCR Vbeta segments and 13 reverse primers for TCR Jbeta segments was used in the multiplex PCR. The CDR3 region of rearranged TCR beta genes was amplified from genomic DNA by a multiplex PCR assay. On the Illumina HiSeq System, the amplified TCR beta libraries were sequenced as 87-base-pair reads. Per the original workflow: In a later analysis, around 80 million unique TCR beta chains were counted across the approximately 640 repertoires, and about 9.9 million of these chains were shared by at least two donors. Raw reads were error-corrected and collapsed into unique sequences by a nearest-neighbor algorithm in which closely related sequences were merged to remove PCR and sequencing errors. V, D and J gene segments were assigned by aligning CDR3 sequences to IMGT reference sequences. For a sequence to be retained, a match of at least six nucleotides to both a V gene segment and a J gene segment was required. Rearrangements were called productive when the CDR3 lacked stop codons and stayed in frame with V and J; all others were non-productive. CDR3 was defined by IMGT convention, running from the second conserved V-encoded cysteine to the conserved J-encoded phenylalanine. The earlier analysis of approximately 590 of the donors excluded any sequence lacking an unambiguous match to a single V gene segment. In an earlier analysis of a few hundred of the donors, a V segment was called functional when productive rearrangements were above 56.7%, and segregating when the standard deviation between donors exceeded 5%. A statistical classification framework was built to diagnose cytomegalovirus status from the catalog of TCR beta chain sequences. In a later analysis, V and J genes were assigned by comparing TCR nucleotide sequences against IMGT/GENE-DB human TR gene sequences. In a later analysis, CDR3 sequences and most-parsimonious VDJ recombination scenarios were assigned using the TCRdist pipeline. In a later analysis, each TCR beta chain was defined by its CDR3 amino acid sequence together with its V-gene family, and reads lacking a unique V-gene family were excluded. A later analysis removed over 500 highly shared, low-generation-probability nucleotide sequences to deal with suspected cross-contamination and a sequencing artifact. A later analysis calculated a clonal expansion index for each public chain from normalized within-repertoire ranks of inferred template counts. In a later analysis, generation probabilities were computed with a VDJ recombination model fitted to out-of-frame rearrangements, and the resulting probabilities were checked against IGoR. A later analysis scored TCR-TCR, TCR-HLA and TCR-CMV co-occurrence with hypergeometric tests, applying a repertoire-size bias correction to TCR pairs. In a later analysis, false discovery rates were estimated by permuting HLA or CMV assignments 20 times. In a later analysis, co-occurring TCRs were grouped using DBSCAN, with TCRdist sequence similarity added in when clustering inside HLA-allele-positive subsets. For co-occurrence clustering, repertoires with fewer than 30,000 or more than 120,000 public chains were excluded, along with roughly 5 repertoires with anomalous nucleotide sharing. TCRdb re-hosts the immuneACCESS table, in-frame sequences only. Its copies lack some clones; in the studies checked, an unresolved V gene accounts for under half of them, and the cause for the rest is not known. V, J and clone size were drawn from that table, and D and trimming were deduced from the DNA. Recorded for this sample are approximately 170,000 clones; about 71% of them occurred a single time. Of the sample, less than 3% is held by the ten largest clones.

The rearrangement joined TRBV19 to TRBJ2-7, and 9 bases in between align with TRBD2. The clonotype was recovered from a woman aged 40 to 50 in good health and CMV-seropositive. What was sequenced was PBMCs. The DNA sequence reads TGTGCCAGTAGTATAGGTCTACTAGCGGGTTCCTACGAGCAGTACTTC. This is translated as CASSIGLLAGSYEQYF.